One and the same sample provided the 24 T cell receptor beta chains below, sequenced in a study of low-dose radiotherapy and immunotherapy resistance in tumors. Sample time point: after trial treatment. The sample's treatment: LDRT plus nivolumab, ipilimumab, low-dose cyclophosphamide and aspirin (RACIN trial). Both TCRalpha and TCRbeta chains were reverse transcribed with V-gene-specific primers. The authors amplified TCRs for 20 to 25 PCR cycles with a constant-region primer and a V-primer adapter. Using its own MiXCR run on the reads, TCRdb lists one record per CDR3 protein. The table shows around 100,000 distinct CDR3 sequences, with 20% to 25% occurring only once. The material was PBMCs, obtained after low-dose radiotherapy plus immunotherapy. The receptor source for this set is a female donor with ovarian cancer.

This clonotype came up many times. The V call is TRBV7-2, the J call TRBJ2-1, with 12 bases matching TRBD1. Trimming removed 1 base from V and 0 bases from J; junction bases left unmatched: 7. Germline lookup yields CDR1 SGHTA and CDR2 FQGNSA. The CDR3 has 19 residues. CDR3 in amino acids: CASSLVGTGGLSSYNEQFF. The CDR3 nucleotides are TGTGCCAGCAGCTTAGTTGGGACAGGGGGCCTGAGCTCCTACAATGAGCAGTTCTTC.

This clonotype has just a few counts. The chain links TRBV29-1 to TRBJ2-1; TRBD2 matches at 8 bases. Looked up from germline, CDR1 is SQVTM and CDR2 is ANQGSEA. CDR3 length: 14 residues. CDR3 nucleotides: TGCAGTGTTCTTCCGAGCGGGAGTCACAATGAGCAGTTCTTC. Encoded protein: CSVLPSGSHNEQFF.

On this clonotype itself: The DNA is omitted, as the CDR3 cannot be located on it reliably, and the CDR3 follows TCRdb's listing. The chain uses TRBV6-2 or TRBV6-3 and TRBJ2-2; the D call of TRBD1 is as the table states it, not checked on the DNA. The germline V gene has CDR1 MNHEY and CDR2 SVGEGT. Inclusive of both ends, the CDR3 amounts to 13 amino acids. The CDR3 loop is CASSAPYGELFFF.

This clonotype was observed many times. V usage is TRBV19 and J usage is TRBJ1-4; the D is unclear. In germline, CDR1 is LNHDA, CDR2 SQIVND (reference sequence). This CDR3 comprises 15 residues. The V end was cut by 6 bases, the J end by 0 bases, with 11 bases between. CDR3 protein: CASRTYGTTNEKLFF. The CDR3 nucleotides are TGTGCCAGTAGAACCTACGGGACAACTAATGAAAAACTGTTTTTT.

This clonotype was detected many times. This rearrangement joins TRBV29-1 to TRBJ2-3, with TRBD1 matching 8 bases. J lost 1 base, V lost 7 bases, and 4 bases had no gene match. The CDR3 sequence is 13 residues long. Per germline, CDR1 SQVTM and CDR2 ANQGSEA. The CDR3, as DNA: TGCAGCGGAAAACAGGGGGGCACAGATACGCAGTATTTT. Protein product: CSGKQGGTDTQYF.

This clonotype was seen at least ten times. The chain carries TRBV6-6 and TRBJ2-7; 10 nucleotides match TRBD2. V was clipped by 6 bases and J by 10 bases; unmatched bases: 9. There are 13 residues in the CDR3. CDR1 is MNHNY and CDR2 is SVGAGI in the germline V gene (reference sequence). CDR3 DNA sequence: TGTGCCAGCAGCCTAGCGGGAGCACCGGACCAGTACTTC. It specifies CASSLAGAPDQYF.

This clonotype was recorded at least ten times. The chain carries TRBV19 and TRBJ2-5, with TRBD2 identical over 14 bases. J gave up 4 bases and V 6 bases, and 7 bases lay outside the gene matches. The CDR3 spans 16 residues. The germline gives CDR1 LNHDA, CDR2 SQIVND (reference sequence). This CDR3 reads CASSPLGLAGGETQYF. The CDR3 DNA is TGTGCCAGTAGCCCCCTCGGACTAGCGGGGGGAGAGACCCAGTACTTC.

This clonotype was seen at least ten times. This chain joins TRBV7-2 and TRBJ1-5; D may be TRBD1 (6 bases). Germline loops: CDR1 SGHTA, CDR2 FQGNSA. The CDR3 length is 16 residues. Trimming stripped 0 bases from V and 2 bases from J, with 11 bases between. CDR3: CASSLAQGRGNQPQHF. The CDR3 DNA reads as TGTGCCAGCAGCTTAGCACAGGGTCGCGGCAATCAGCCCCAGCATTTT.

The sample holds many counts of this clonotype. V is TRBV7-8 and J is TRBJ2-2, with TRBD1 identical over 8 bases. J lost 7 bases, V lost 5 bases, and 18 bases had no gene match. Germline CDR1 reads SGHVS; CDR2 reads FQNEAQ. This CDR3 contains 18 residues. The CDR3 is CASSVKTGTGSRGGELFF. CDR3 coding DNA: TGTGCCAGCAGCGTCAAAACCGGGACAGGAAGCCGGGGCGGGGAGCTGTTTTTT.

In its sample, this clonotype was seen many times. The gene calls are TRBV6-2 or TRBV6-3 and TRBJ2-5, with D possibly being TRBD1 (6 bases). This CDR3 spans 13 amino acids. Trimming took off 4 bases at V and 4 bases at J, with 10 bases between the two ends. The germline V gene has CDR1 MNHEY and CDR2 SVGEGT. The CDR3 reads CASSSATGETQYF. In DNA form, the CDR3 reads TGTGCCAGCAGTTCTGCGACAGGAGAGACCCAGTACTTC.

This clonotype has a count of ten or more. This chain links TRBV4-1 with TRBJ2-7; D possibly corresponds to TRBD1 (5 bases). This CDR3 contains 17 residues. V lost 4 bases, J lost 0 bases, and 19 bases lay in between. Germline CDR1 reads MGHRA; CDR2 reads YSYEKL. The CDR3 is CASSPGKGIDVSYEQYF. The CDR3 bases are TGCGCCAGCAGCCCTGGGAAGGGGATAGACGTCTCCTACGAGCAGTACTTC.

This clonotype has at least ten counts. The chain carries TRBV20-1 and TRBJ2-1; D is unclear. V was trimmed by 6 bases and J by 0 bases, leaving 12 bases between them. The CDR3 is 14 residues long. The germline gives CDR1 DFQATT, CDR2 SNEGSKA (reference sequence). The DNA of the CDR3 is TGCAGTGCACCTACAAGGAACTCCTACAATGAGCAGTTCTTC. Residues: CSAPTRNSYNEQFF.

This clonotype occurred many times. The V and J genes are TRBV20-1 and TRBJ1-5, with D maybe TRBD1 (6 bases). Germline assignment: CDR1 DFQATT and CDR2 SNEGSKA (reference sequence). Trimming left V 3 bases short and J 0 bases short, with 15 bases between. The CDR3 contains 16 residues. The CDR3 region is CSASPGVGLSNQPQHF. DNA for the CDR3: TGCAGTGCTAGTCCAGGGGTCGGTCTTAGCAATCAGCCCCAGCATTTT.

A note on this clonotype: A far larger clone is one base from this, pointing to a likely read error. The gene calls are TRBV13 and TRBJ1-2, with 7 bases that match TRBD1. The CDR3 sequence is 15 residues long. The germline V gene has CDR1 PRHDT and CDR2 FYEKMQ (reference sequence). V gave up 3 bases and J gave up 3 bases; unmatched junction bases: 7. The CDR3 loop is CASSLVPGGDYGYTF. The CDR3 DNA sequence: TGTGCCAGCAGCTTGGTCCCAGGGGGGGACTATGGCTACACCTTC.

For this clonotype: This sequence is one base from a far larger clone and is likely a read error. V and J are TRBV10-3 and TRBJ1-5; D is unclear. From germline, CDR1 is ENHRY and CDR2 SYGVKD. The CDR3 runs 16 residues. The V gene lost 10 bases and the J gene lost 0 bases, with 19 bases spanning the gap. The CDR3 region has the DNA TGTGCCAGAAGCTCGGGAGGGCGGTATAGCAATCAGCCCCAGCATTTT. Amino acids: CARSSGGRYSNQPQHF.

This clonotype was counted many times. The chain couples TRBV29-1 to TRBJ2-7, with TRBD2 identical over 12 bases. CDR3 length equals 14 residues. Germline V gene sequence: CDR1 SQVTM, CDR2 ANQGSEA. The J segment lost 2 bases and the V segment lost 4 bases, leaving 3 bases of the junction unmatched. The CDR3 nucleotides are TGCAGCGTTGCTAGCGGGAGGGCTACCTACGAGCAGTACTTC. Its translation is CSVASGRATYEQYF.

This clonotype has ten or more counts. The chain couples TRBV7-2 to TRBJ1-1; D unresolved. CDR1 SGHTA and CDR2 FQGNSA come from the germline V gene. This CDR3 is 14 amino acids long. V lost 4 bases and J lost 4, with 13 bases in between. CDR3 in DNA: TGTGCCAGCAGCTACCAGGTGTCGGTCACTGAAGCTTTCTTT. Its translation: CASSYQVSVTEAFF.

A word on this clonotype: This may come from a read error, since a much larger clone is one base off. This chain connects TRBV7-9 to TRBJ2-3; D might be TRBD2 (6 bases). CDR3 size: 15 residues. Germline V lookup: CDR1 SEHNR, CDR2 FQNEAQ (reference sequence). The CDR3 spells CTSSLVAGRTDTQYF. The DNA of the CDR3 is TGTACCAGCAGCTTAGTTGCGGGGCGCACAGATACGCAGTATTTT. Full variable domain (missing parts from reference TRBV7-9 and TRBJ2-3): DTGVSQNPRHKITKRGQNVTFRCDPISEHNRLYWYRQTLGQGPEFLTYFQNEAQLEKSRLLSDRFSAERPKGSFSTLEIQRTEQGDSAMYLCTSSLVAGRTDTQYFGPGTRLTVL.

This clonotype was detected ten times or more. The rearrangement joins TRBV30 to TRBJ2-1; 11 nucleotides agree with TRBD2. Germline V gene lookup returns CDR1 GTSNPN and CDR2 SVGIG (reference sequence). The CDR3 is 17 residues long. Trimming removed 2 bases from V and 7 bases from J; junction bases left unmatched: 13. The CDR3: CAWSSSGGLAGGNEQFF. CDR3 DNA: TGTGCCTGGAGTTCAAGCGGGGGTTTAGCGGGAGGGAATGAGCAGTTCTTC.

This clonotype occurred many times. The genes are TRBV6-2 or TRBV6-3 and TRBJ1-1; D remains ambiguous. This CDR3 has 14 residues. Germline values: CDR1 MNHEY, CDR2 SVGEGT. V was shortened by 0 bases and J by 3 bases, with 8 bases between the two germline ends. Here the CDR3 DNA reads TGTGCCAGCAGTTACTCGTTCTGGGACACTGAAGCTTTCTTT. Its protein product is CASSYSFWDTEAFF.

This clonotype was seen repeatedly, ten times or more. The rearrangement uses TRBV2 and TRBJ2-7, with D possibly matching TRBD2 (5 bases). The germline V and J ends were trimmed by 8 bases and 5 bases, with 16 bases remaining between them. This CDR3 contains 13 residues. Germline CDR1 is SNHLY and CDR2 is FYNNEI. The CDR3 DNA is TGTGCCAGCTCATACCTCGAGGGCCACGAGCAGTACTTC. This gives the protein CASSYLEGHEQYF.

Many counts were recorded for this clonotype. V and J are TRBV5-1 and TRBJ1-5; D gene ambiguous. Trimming shortened V by 5 bases and J by 3 bases, and 12 bases separated the two germline ends. This CDR3 region has 14 residues. Germline values: CDR1 SGHRS, CDR2 YFSETQ. The CDR3 DNA reads as TGCGCCAGCAGACCAGACCGGTCCAATCAGCCCCAGCATTTT. This encodes CASRPDRSNQPQHF.

This clonotype was counted ten times or more. The genes are TRBV24-1 and TRBJ1-5, with a tentative D call TRBD1 (6 bases). Trimming stripped 5 bases from V and 2 bases from J, with 12 bases between. CDR1 and CDR2 (germline): KGHDR, SFDVKD. This CDR3 is built from 15 residues. The CDR3 DNA reads as TGTGCCACCAGTGTTGGGGGGCCTGGCAATCAGCCCCAGCATTTT. Encoded protein: CATSVGGPGNQPQHF.

The rearrangement joins TRBV20-1 to TRBJ2-1; TRBD2 aligns across 10 bases. This CDR3 has 16 residues. V shed 3 bases and J 5 bases; nucleotides not matched to a gene: 10. Germline assignment: CDR1 DFQATT and CDR2 SNEGSKA (reference sequence). CDR3 sequence: CSARALLAGADNEQFF. CDR3 bases: TGCAGTGCTAGGGCCCTTCTAGCGGGAGCCGACAATGAGCAGTTCTTC.